This entry lists 12 T cell receptor beta chains sequenced from one sample in a study of Ad26.COV2.S vaccination and SARS-CoV-2 variants. The sample's treatment: roughly 18 received Ad26.COV2.S at low or high dose, single or two shots; about five received placebo; per-sample allocation not given. Day 63 after the first injection of vaccine or placebo was the sampling time. Clones were sequenced by immunoSEQ multiplex PCR, and TCRdb holds only the in-frame ones, with some missing. The sample consists of about 350,000 clones, roughly 90% of them appearing once. Specimen: peripheral blood, collected in a trial of Ad26.COV2.S vaccine versus placebo. These receptor sequences come from a person aged 18 to 65 who received the Ad26.COV2.S COVID-19 vaccine or a placebo.

The chain joins TRBV7-2 to TRBJ1-2; possibly TRBD1 for D (6 bases). This CDR3 is 13 amino acids long. CDR1 is SGHTA and CDR2 is FQGNSA in the germline V gene. V shed 2 bases and J shed 7 bases, with 11 bases lying between them. The CDR3 spells CASSLYREGGYTF. The DNA of the CDR3 is TGTGCCAGCAGCTTATACAGGGAGGGTGGCTACACCTTC.

This chain joins TRBV6-6 and TRBJ2-2; D is ambiguous. The germline CDR1 and CDR2 sequences are MNHNY and SVGAGI (reference sequence). The CDR3 covers 15 residues. With 3 bases removed from V and 8 bases from J, the gap between germline ends came to 16 bases. CDR3 nucleotides: TGTGCCAGCAGTTATTCAAGGCAGGCGCAAGGGGAGCTGTTTTTT. Protein sequence: CASSYSRQAQGELFF.

This rearrangement joins TRBV11-2 to TRBJ2-7; TRBD1 matches 10 bases. CDR3 length: 15 amino acids. The junction had 9 bases not matched to a gene; V was cut back by 5 bases and J by 5 bases. The germline V gene has CDR1 SGHAT and CDR2 FQNNGV. CDR3 nucleotides: TGTGCCAGCAGCAACCGGGACAGGGGAAACCACGAGCAGTACTTC. Amino acid sequence: CASSNRDRGNHEQYF.

The chain has TRBV19 and TRBJ2-7, with D perhaps TRBD2 (5 bases). CDR3 length: 15 amino acids. Trimming removed 2 bases at V and 2 bases at J, with 13 bases between. CDR1 LNHDA and CDR2 SQIVND come from the germline V gene (reference sequence). The CDR3, as DNA: TGTGCCAGTAGTATAAAGGATGGGAGCGCCTACGAGCAGTACTTC. Translation: CASSIKDGSAYEQYF.

The chain is built from TRBV18 and TRBJ1-2; TRBD1 aligns across 11 bases. The CDR3 sequence is 16 residues long. Germline CDR1 and CDR2: KGHSH and LQKENI. The V segment lost 2 bases and the J segment 5 bases; nucleotides outside the gene matches: 7. For the CDR3, the DNA is TGTGCCAGCTCACCATCGGGACAGGGGGAAGGGTATGGCTACACCTTC. Translating gives CASSPSGQGEGYGYTF.

This clone was counted only a few times. The chain recombines TRBV19 with TRBJ2-5, with TRBD2 matching over 15 bases. Per germline, CDR1 LNHDA and CDR2 SQIVND (reference sequence). CDR3 size: 22 residues. V gave up 6 bases and J gave up 4 bases; unmatched junction bases: 24. The CDR3 loop is CASSNGINYGLAGGPLRETQYF. CDR3 DNA sequence: TGTGCCAGTAGCAACGGAATAAATTATGGACTAGCGGGAGGGCCGCTCCGAGAGACCCAGTACTTC.

The V gene is TRBV5-1, the J gene TRBJ2-1; D not certain. Trimming took 1 base from V and 0 from J, leaving 8 bases between them. Germline values: CDR1 SGHRS, CDR2 YFSETQ. The length of the CDR3 is 15 residues. As DNA, the CDR3 is TGCGCCAGCAGCTTGTCCCCAGGCTCCTACAATGAGCAGTTCTTC. Translation: CASSLSPGSYNEQFF.

V gene TRBV27 combines with J gene TRBJ1-2, with D hard to call. Trimming stripped 4 bases from V and 7 bases from J, with 19 bases between. Germline assignment: CDR1 MNHEY and CDR2 SMNVEV (reference sequence). The CDR3 sequence is 15 residues long. DNA for the CDR3: TGTGCCAGCAGTTCTAGGGATCCCCCGACTCGTGGCTACACCTTC. Protein sequence: CASSSRDPPTRGYTF.

The chain links TRBV18 to TRBJ1-2; possible D gene TRBD1, 5 bases. Germline lookup yields CDR1 KGHSH and CDR2 LQKENI. V lost 6 bases to trimming and J lost 4 bases, with 12 bases between them. The CDR3 runs 13 residues. The CDR3 loop reads CASSLGESYGYTF. In DNA, the CDR3 is TGTGCCAGCTCGCTAGGGGAGTCCTATGGCTACACCTTC.

This sequence joins TRBV4-3 and TRBJ1-1, with 11 nucleotides matching TRBD1. CDR1 is LGHNA and CDR2 is YSLEER in the germline V gene. Unmatched junction bases numbered 8, after V lost 5 bases and J lost 6 bases. The CDR3 consists of 15 residues. The CDR3 here is CASSTGQGAGAEAFF. CDR3 bases: TGCGCCAGCAGCACCGGACAGGGGGCAGGAGCTGAAGCTTTCTTT.

This clone was seen once. The chain carries TRBV7-9 and TRBJ1-6; D is possibly TRBD1 (6 bases). Trimming shortened V by 5 bases and J by 12 bases, and 17 bases separated the two germline ends. In germline, CDR1 is SEHNR, CDR2 FQNEAQ (reference sequence). The CDR3 sequence is 14 residues long. CDR3 nucleotides: TGTGCCAGCAGCGCAGGGGACGGAGGGTTACCCCTCCACTTT. This codes for CASSAGDGGLPLHF.

The chain uses TRBV7-2 and TRBJ2-7; D might be TRBD1 or TRBD2, each matching 5 bases. Germline V gene lookup returns CDR1 SGHTA and CDR2 FQGNSA. V was shortened by 3 bases and J by 4 bases, with 10 bases between the two germline ends. There are 13 residues in the CDR3. This CDR3 is CASSLGPQYEQYF. CDR3 nucleotides: TGTGCCAGCAGCTTGGGACCGCAATACGAGCAGTACTTC.